This T cell receptor beta chain emerged from a study of tumor and adjacent non-tumor tissue in lung cancer. RNA was extracted from bulk tissue without any cell sorting. This non-tumor lung sample came from over 3 cm beyond the tumor edge. TCRbeta libraries were built with three rounds of nested PCR, modified from ARM-PCR. MiXCR, applied by TCRdb to the multiplex PCR reads, yields one record per CDR3 protein. The table has 45,000 or so distinct CDR3 sequences, 60% to 65% seen once. CDR3 size: 14 residues. V trimming: 5 bases; J trimming: 11 bases; junction bases outside the gene matches: 14. Regarding this clonotype: A read error is likely, as this CDR3 ends without the conserved phenylalanine or tryptophan.

J is TRBJ1-2 and V is TRBV12-3 or TRBV12-4; 7 positions match TRBD1. The source of this sequence is a woman in her thirties or forties with non-small cell lung cancer. The sequenced sample was distant non-tumor lung tissue. The CDR3 loop is CASSGLGRGRGYTI. CDR3 in DNA: TGTGCCAGCAGTGGGCTTGGCAGGGGGAGAGGATACACCATC.